These T cell receptor beta chains were read from a single sample in a study of sequential checkpoint blockade in melanoma. Sequenced by immunoSEQ multiplex PCR; TCRdb stores in-frame clones only, minus some. The repertoire holds more than 10,000 clones, with less than 35% as singletons. The sequencing used tumor tissue (inferred from file names), collected from a patient given nivolumab and ipilimumab in sequence. Every receptor here comes from a human donor with melanoma. Each CDR3 is given with its conserved first and last residue. D genes are given only for firm matches. The size entry is marked missing in some rows and otherwise reads once, few, many or a size class.

clone size	V gene	J gene	D gene	CDR3 DNA	CDR3 protein
NA	TRBV4-1	TRBJ2-1	NA	TGCGCCAGCAGCCAAGAACTCGGGGGCCAATACAATGAGCAGTTCTTC	CASSQELGGQYNEQFF
NA	TRBV10-2	TRBJ2-7	NA	TGCGCCAGCTCCAAGGGGGTTCTAAGCTCCTACGAGCAGTACTTC	CASSKGVLSSYEQYF
NA	TRBV7-5	TRBJ2-1	NA	TGTGCCAGCAGCTTTACCGCAACACAGGGGGAAAATGAGCAGTTCTTC	CASSFTATQGENEQFF
NA	TRBV19	TRBJ2-3	TRBD2	TGTGCCAGTAGTAAAACTAGCGGGAGTCTGGATACGCAGTATTTT	CASSKTSGSLDTQYF
medium-sized	TRBV4-1	TRBJ2-1	NA	TGCGCCAGCAGCCAAGGACTCTCTGCCTACAATGAGCAGTTCTTC	CASSQGLSAYNEQFF
NA	TRBV18	TRBJ1-2	NA	TGTGCCAGCTCACCCGTCAGGGACAACTATGGCTACACCTTC	CASSPVRDNYGYTF
NA	TRBV5-1	TRBJ2-1	TRBD2	TGCGCCAGCAGCTTGGGGACTAGTTACGGTATAGATGAGCAGTTCTTC	CASSLGTSYGIDEQFF
NA	TRBV5-1	TRBJ2-3	TRBD2	TGCGCCAGCAGCCCTGGGACTAGCGGGAGGCCGCAGTATTTT	CASSPGTSGRPQYF
few	TRBV28	TRBJ2-2	NA	TGTGCCAGCAGTTTGTTCCAGGGCGGGAACACCGGGGAGCTGTTTTTT	CASSLFQGGNTGELFF
few	TRBV6-8	TRBJ2-1	NA	TGTGCCAGCAGTTACTCTCGCCCAAGCGGAGTTGGGTCCTACAATGAGCAGTTCTTC	CASSYSRPSGVGSYNEQFF
few	TRBV28	TRBJ1-2	NA	TGTGCCAGCAGTCAACGGGGTAACGGCTACACCTTC	CASSQRGNGYTF
NA	TRBV6-8	TRBJ2-2	TRBD1	TGTGCCAGCACCCTCCGGGACAGCAGGTCCGGGGAGCTGTTTTTT	CASTLRDSRSGELFF
NA	TRBV19	TRBJ1-5	NA	TGTGCCAGTAGTATAATGAAGTATCCGGATAGCAATCAGCCCCAGCATTTT	CASSIMKYPDSNQPQHF
once	TRBV5-1	TRBJ1-1	TRBD1	TGCGCCAGCAGCTTCTCCGGGACAGGGACGACTGAAGCTTTCTTT	CASSFSGTGTTEAFF
NA	TRBV9	TRBJ1-4	TRBD1	TGTGCCAGCAGCGTAGAGAGGGGGCCAGGGGAAAAACTGTTTTTT	CASSVERGPGEKLFF
NA	TRBV11-3	TRBJ2-1	NA	TGTGCCAGCAGCCCAGGGGGACTTCGCTACAATGAGCAGTTCTTC	CASSPGGLRYNEQFF
NA	TRBV28	TRBJ1-1	NA	TGTGCCAGCAGGAACACAAGGGGGAACACTGAAGCTTTCTTT	CASRNTRGNTEAFF
few	TRBV10-3	TRBJ2-1	NA	TGTGCCATCAGTGTGGGATTAGGATCTGATAACAATGAGCAGTTCTTC	CAISVGLGSDNNEQFF
few	TRBV11-3	TRBJ2-5	NA	TGTGCCAGCAGCTTCCCGGGACTCTCCCAAGAGACCCAGTACTTC	CASSFPGLSQETQYF
few	TRBV6-8	TRBJ2-3	TRBD2	TGTGCCGCTCGGGTGGAAGCGGGAGGGCCTGGCACAGATACGCAGTATTTT	CAARVEAGGPGTDTQYF
NA	TRBV25-1	TRBJ2-7	TRBD1	TGTGCCAGCAGCGGAGACAGGGGGCATGCCTACGAGCAGTACTTC	CASSGDRGHAYEQYF
few	TRBV11-3	TRBJ2-6	NA	TGTGCCAGCAGCTTCGGGGGGCCTGGGGCCAACGTCCTGACTTTC	CASSFGGPGANVLTF
many	TRBV6-8	TRBJ2-6	NA	TGTGCCAGCAGTCAAGGGACGGACGACTCTGGGGCCAACGTCCTGACTTTC	CASSQGTDDSGANVLTF
NA	TRBV11-3	TRBJ1-5	NA	TGTGCCAGCAGCCCCTCCTTGAGTCCTAATCAGCCCCAGCATTTT	CASSPSLSPNQPQHF
few	TRBV28	TRBJ2-2	TRBD2	TGTGCCAGCAGTTTATTGAGCGGGAGGCTTACCGGGGAGCTGTTTTTT	CASSLLSGRLTGELFF
few	TRBV11-3	TRBJ2-3	TRBD1	TGTGCCAGCAGCCCACTCGACAGGGCGAGTACGCAGTATTTT	CASSPLDRASTQYF
NA	TRBV6-8	TRBJ1-2	NA	TGTGCCAGCAGGGCCGACGGGGGGGACTATGGCTACACCTTC	CASRADGGDYGYTF
NA	TRBV29-1	TRBJ1-2	NA	TGCAGCGTTGAAATGATTGGGGCGGGCTATGGCTACACCTTC	CSVEMIGAGYGYTF
NA	TRBV29-1	TRBJ2-7	TRBD1	TGCAGCGTGAGGACAGGAACAAACTACGAGCAGTACTTC	CSVRTGTNYEQYF
few	TRBV19	TRBJ1-4	NA	TGTGCCAGTAGTATACCCGGTGGGTCTGAAAAACTGTTTTTT	CASSIPGGSEKLFF
few	TRBV6-8	TRBJ1-5	NA	TGTGCCAGCATTCGTGGGCAGAGCAATCAGCCCCAGCATTTT	CASIRGQSNQPQHF
NA	TRBV11-3	TRBJ2-7	NA	TGTGCCAGCAGCCCCGGGGACAACTCCTACGAGCAGTACTTC	CASSPGDNSYEQYF
few	TRBV28	TRBJ2-4	TRBD1	TGTGCCAGCAGTCCCTGGACAGGGGAAAACATTCAGTACTTC	CASSPWTGENIQYF
NA	TRBV7-4	TRBJ2-7	TRBD1	TGTGCCAGCAGCGAATTCCCGGGACAGGGGGCGCGAGAATCCGAGCAGTACTTC	CASSEFPGQGARESEQYF